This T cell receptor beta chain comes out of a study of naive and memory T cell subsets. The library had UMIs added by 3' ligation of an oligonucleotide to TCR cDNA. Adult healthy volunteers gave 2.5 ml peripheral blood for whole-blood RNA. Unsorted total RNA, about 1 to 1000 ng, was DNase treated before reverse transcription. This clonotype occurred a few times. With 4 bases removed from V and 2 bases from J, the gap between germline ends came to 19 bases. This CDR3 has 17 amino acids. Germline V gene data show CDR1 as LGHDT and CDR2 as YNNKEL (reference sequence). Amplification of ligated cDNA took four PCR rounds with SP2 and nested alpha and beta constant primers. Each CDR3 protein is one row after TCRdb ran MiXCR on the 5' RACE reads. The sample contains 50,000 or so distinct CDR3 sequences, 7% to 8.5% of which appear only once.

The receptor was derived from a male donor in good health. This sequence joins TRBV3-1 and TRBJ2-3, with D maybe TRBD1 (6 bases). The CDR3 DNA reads TGTGCCAGCAGCCTATATCGGACAGTCCAACTCACAGATACGCAGTATTTT. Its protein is CASSLYRTVQLTDTQYF.